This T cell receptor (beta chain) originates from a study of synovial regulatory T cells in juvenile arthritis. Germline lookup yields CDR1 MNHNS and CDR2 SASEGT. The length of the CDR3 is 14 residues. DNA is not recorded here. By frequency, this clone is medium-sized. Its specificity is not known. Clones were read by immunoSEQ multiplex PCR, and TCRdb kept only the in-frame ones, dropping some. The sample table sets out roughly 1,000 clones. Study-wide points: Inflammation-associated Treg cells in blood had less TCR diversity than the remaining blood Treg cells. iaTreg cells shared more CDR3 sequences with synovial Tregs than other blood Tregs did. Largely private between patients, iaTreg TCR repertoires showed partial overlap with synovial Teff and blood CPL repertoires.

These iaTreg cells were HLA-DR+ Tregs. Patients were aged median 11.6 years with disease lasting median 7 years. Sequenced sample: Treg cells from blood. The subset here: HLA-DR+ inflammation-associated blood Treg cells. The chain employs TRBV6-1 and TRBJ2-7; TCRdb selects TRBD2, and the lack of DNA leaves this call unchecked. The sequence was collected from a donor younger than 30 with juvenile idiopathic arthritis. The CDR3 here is CASSESRGLYEQYF.